The source of this TCR beta chain is a study of T cell repertoires in cytomegalovirus infection. Points from the study as a whole: CMV-specific HLA-C-restricted TCR beta clonotypes dominated the ex vivo response.

The J segment lost 5 bases and the V segment lost 5 bases, leaving 6 bases of the junction unmatched. There are 15 residues in the CDR3. Germline-derived CDR1 and CDR2 are SEHNR and FQNEAQ (reference sequence). This clonotype was detected a few times. Its antigen is not identified. One entry per CDR3 protein results from TCRdb running MiXCR on the reads. The sample has about 490,000 distinct CDR3 sequences; about 11% are singletons. The source material was PBMCs. The clonotype was recovered from a human donor in good health (CMV status not recorded). Some clones in this sample may be carry-over from other donors' samples. This chain joins TRBV7-9 and TRBJ2-5; 12 bases agree with TRBD1. CDR3 nucleotide sequence: TGTGCCAGCAGCGAGGGACAGGGGGCGTCGGAGACCCAGTACTTC. Translation gives CASSEGQGASETQYF.